This T cell receptor beta chain was sequenced for a study of CD8 T cells in Susac syndrome. Roughly 0.5 to 1 ug RNA was reverse transcribed with random hexamers. Multiplex PCR with immunoSEQ amplified the TCR beta CDR3 across 54 Vbeta and 13 Jbeta. TCRdb redid the calling of the immunoSEQ multiplex PCR reads with MiXCR, one entry per CDR3 protein. The sample has some 130,000 distinct CDR3 sequences, roughly 94% seen once. Negative isolation yielded CD4+ and CD8+ T cells, and FACS enriched TEMRA cells. This CDR3 has 12 amino acids. V lost 2 bases and J 8 bases, leaving 12 bases between the germline ends. Germline assignment: CDR1 GTSNPN and CDR2 SVGIG (reference sequence).

The chain is built from TRBV30 and TRBJ1-2, with D unclear. The specimen sequenced was CD4+ T cells from PBMCs. This sequence originates from a human donor with multiple sclerosis. The CDR3 here is CAWSRAPGGYTF. CDR3 nucleotides: TGTGCCTGGAGTAGGGCCCCAGGCGGCTACACCTTC.